The 9 T cell receptor beta chains presented below share a single source sample, sequenced in a study of blood T cell repertoires in COVID-19. Method: immunoSEQ multiplex PCR; TCRdb's copy keeps in-frame clones and lacks some. This sample carries roughly 190,000 clones, roughly 85% of them seen once, and the ten largest clones take approximately 21%. Sample: peripheral blood. The receptors were sampled from a man between 60 and 75 years old with active or convalescent COVID-19.

The chain uses TRBV29-1 and TRBJ2-1; 13 bases are a match to TRBD2. V lost 6 bases, J lost 8 bases, and 7 bases stayed unmatched. The CDR3 consists of 14 residues. Germline CDR1 reads SQVTM; CDR2 reads ANQGSEA. CDR3 sequence (DNA): TGCAGCGTCCCCGGACTAGCGGGGGTTTATGAGCAGTTCTTC. Its protein product is CSVPGLAGVYEQFF.

V is TRBV4-2 and J is TRBJ2-2; D is unclear. The germline V gene encodes CDR1 LGHNA and CDR2 YNFKEQ. The CDR3 length is 15 residues. With 0 bases removed from V and 8 bases from J, the gap between germline ends came to 13 bases. The CDR3 is CASSQESGTWGELFF. DNA of the CDR3: TGTGCCAGCAGCCAAGAGTCAGGAACCTGGGGGGAGCTGTTTTTT.

This chain uses TRBV4-2 with TRBJ2-3; TRBD2 agrees at 7 bases. Germline V gene data show CDR1 as LGHNA and CDR2 as YNFKEQ. CDR3 length: 17 amino acids. Germline trimming cut 4 bases from V and 0 bases from J; bases unmatched to any gene: 10. CDR3 in DNA: TGTGCCAGCAGCCTAGAACGCGGGGGAATTAGCACAGATACGCAGTATTTT. It codes for CASSLERGGISTDTQYF.

V usage is TRBV12-3 or TRBV12-4 and J usage is TRBJ1-3; D remains ambiguous. The CDR3 runs 13 residues. The germline V and J ends were trimmed by 6 bases and 0 bases, with 6 bases remaining between them. The CDR3 sequence is CASRRGSGNTIYF. The CDR3 DNA is TGTGCCAGCAGGAGAGGCTCTGGAAACACCATATATTTT.

V usage is TRBV6-5 and J usage is TRBJ2-1, with 7 bases aligning to TRBD1. Looked up from germline, CDR1 is MNHEY and CDR2 is SVGAGI. CDR3 length: 16 amino acids. V gave up 2 bases and J gave up 7 bases; unmatched junction bases: 11. In DNA, the CDR3 is TGTGCCAGCAGTTACGGAAACGGACAGGTAGCGAATGAGCAGTTCTTC. It specifies CASSYGNGQVANEQFF.

The rearrangement links TRBV10-3 to TRBJ1-2, with a possible D match to TRBD1 (6 bases). CDR3 size: 16 residues. Germline assignment: CDR1 ENHRY and CDR2 SYGVKD. V lost 4 bases and J lost 2, with 17 bases in between. Here the CDR3 DNA reads TGTGCCATCAGTGGGGCAACAGGGAACGCGAACTATGGCTACACCTTC. It encodes CAISGATGNANYGYTF.

This clone was seen a handful of times. V gene TRBV5-4 combines with J gene TRBJ2-5; 9 nucleotides align to TRBD2. CDR3 length: 14 residues. CDR1 and CDR2 from the germline V gene are SGHNT and YYREEE (reference sequence). V shed 3 bases, J shed 3 bases, and the junction held 3 bases outside the gene matches. This chain's CDR3 is CASSSTSGEETQYF. In nucleotides, the CDR3 is TGTGCCAGCAGCTCGACTAGCGGAGAAGAGACCCAGTACTTC.

The J gene is TRBJ2-5, the V gene TRBV5-4; 8 nucleotides line up with TRBD2. Trimming cost V 0 bases and J 5 bases; bases outside gene matches: 3. The CDR3 covers 14 residues. In germline, CDR1 is SGHNT, CDR2 YYREEE (reference sequence). The CDR3 region is CASSLDRGGETQYF. CDR3 nucleotides: TGTGCCAGCAGCTTGGATCGGGGGGGGGAGACCCAGTACTTC. Full variable domain (rest looked up from reference TRBV5-4 and TRBJ2-5): ETGVTQSPTHLIKTRGQQVTLRCSSQSGHNTVSWYQQALGQGPQFIFQYYREEENGRGNFPPRFSGLQFPNYSSELNVNALELDDSALYLCASSLDRGGETQYFGPGTRLLVL.

This clone was observed once. CDR3 amino acids: CASSLRGGGDEAFF. Here the CDR3 DNA reads TGCGCCAGCAGCCTGAGGGGGGGCGGAGACGAAGCTTTCTTT. The V call is TRBV5-1, the J call TRBJ1-1; D might be TRBD1 (6 bases). Germline V gives CDR1 SGHRS, CDR2 YFSETQ. The CDR3 spans 14 residues. Trimming removed 4 bases at V and 8 bases at J, with 18 bases between.